Presented here are 7 T cell receptor beta chains from one specimen sequenced in a study of cytomegalovirus exposure and HLA in healthy donors. The PCR employed 60 Vbeta primers together with 13 Jbeta primers. Assay: immunoSEQ multiplex PCR; the TCRdb copy retains only in-frame clones and omits some. The table includes nearly 110,000 clones, 77% detected once. The material sequenced was PBMCs. These receptor sequences come from a male donor in good health and CMV-seronegative.

In regard to this clone: The junction does not match germline at one end; this may be a read error. The rearrangement uses TRBV29-1 and TRBJ1-6; 10 bases line up with TRBD1. The germline CDR1 and CDR2 sequences are SQVTM and ANQGSEA. There are 15 residues in the CDR3. The CDR3 DNA sequence: TGCAGCATTGACAGGGGGCGGACCTATAATTCACCCCTCCACTTT. Protein: CSIDRGRTYNSPLHF. Based on the CDR3 plus reference TRBV29-1 and TRBJ1-6, the full variable domain is SAVISQKPSRDICQRGTSLTIQCQVDSQVTMMFWYRQQPGQSLTLIATANQGSEATYESGFVIDKFPISRPNLTFSTLTVSNMSPEDSSIYLCSIDRGRTYNSPLHFGNGTRLTVT.

The rearrangement uses TRBV27 and TRBJ2-7; D is undetermined. V lost 10 bases to trimming and J lost 2 bases, with 21 bases between them. This CDR3 has 15 amino acids. Per germline, CDR1 MNHEY and CDR2 SMNVEV (reference sequence). The CDR3 is CATGPPRKTTYEQYF. The CDR3 DNA reads TGTGCCACTGGCCCTCCTAGAAAAACTACCTACGAGCAGTACTTC.

This clone appeared a single time. V usage is TRBV28 and J usage is TRBJ2-1; possible D gene TRBD2, 6 bases. Trimming stripped 2 bases from V and 0 bases from J, with 14 bases between. The CDR3 is 17 residues long. Germline CDR1 is MDHEN and CDR2 is SYDVKM. As DNA, the CDR3 is TGTGCCAGCAGTTTACCAGGGACTTCCAGCTCCTACAATGAGCAGTTCTTC. It is translated as CASSLPGTSSSYNEQFF.

The V gene is TRBV9, the J gene TRBJ2-2, with D unclear. CDR3 length equals 13 residues. The V end lost 6 bases, the J end lost 0 bases, and 6 bases lay between the germline ends. Germline CDR1 is SGDLS and CDR2 is YYNGEE. In DNA form, the CDR3 reads TGTGCCAGCACTAGGACGAACACCGGGGAGCTGTTTTTT. Protein product: CASTRTNTGELFF.

This clone was recorded only once. The CDR3 nucleotides are TGTGCCAGCAGCCAGGGACAGATCGGACAAGAGACCCAGTACTTC. It specifies CASSQGQIGQETQYF. The chain combines TRBV5-4 with TRBJ2-5, with 7 bases aligning to TRBD1. This CDR3 is built from 15 residues. Germline V gene lookup returns CDR1 SGHNT and CDR2 YYREEE (reference sequence). Trimming cost V 4 bases and J 2 bases; bases outside gene matches: 8.

The rearrangement joins TRBV19 to TRBJ2-5; 10 bases align to TRBD2. The CDR3 spans 16 residues. Germline values: CDR1 LNHDA, CDR2 SQIVND (reference sequence). The V and J ends lost 1 base and 5 bases, in that order; junction bases with no gene match: 7. CDR3 nucleotide sequence: TGTGCCAGTAGTATAGCGGCTAGCGGGAGTGGGGAGACCCAGTACTTC. Translating gives CASSIAASGSGETQYF.

V usage is TRBV19 and J usage is TRBJ2-1, with D maybe TRBD1 (6 bases). The V and J ends lost 6 bases and 12 bases respectively, with 27 bases between them. The CDR3 consists of 16 residues. Germline CDR1 and CDR2: LNHDA and SQIVND (reference sequence). For the CDR3, the DNA is TGTGCCAGTAGAAGCATCGAGGACAGTCCGGCGAAAGGGCAGTTCTTC. Translated: CASRSIEDSPAKGQFF.